The 9 T cell receptor beta chains below were found in one sample sequenced in a study of T cell responses to AZD1222 COVID-19 vaccine. Profiled with immunoSEQ multiplex PCR; TCRdb holds only in-frame clones, not every one. The table lists about 86,000 clones, about 90% of them singletons. This sample comprised peripheral blood, obtained 28 days after the second AZD1222 dose. These receptor sequences come from an adult who received the AZD1222 COVID-19 vaccine.

The chain is built from TRBV27 and TRBJ2-1; 8 nucleotides line up with TRBD2. The CDR3 covers 16 residues. Trimming took 7 bases from V and 4 from J; bases not matched to a gene: 12. Germline loops: CDR1 MNHEY, CDR2 SMNVEV (reference sequence). The CDR3 DNA follows: TGTGCCAGCAAAGATTCTAGCGGGTTTTTTTACAATGAGCAGTTCTTC. Translated: CASKDSSGFFYNEQFF.

The chain carries TRBV25-1 and TRBJ2-5; a possible D gene is TRBD2 (6 bases). CDR1 and CDR2 from the germline V gene are MGHDK and SYGVNS. CDR3 length: 15 residues. The V end lost 4 bases, the J end lost 0 bases, and 12 bases lay between the germline ends. CDR3 loop: CASSGLAFYQETQYF. The CDR3 DNA follows: TGTGCCAGCAGTGGTCTAGCGTTTTACCAAGAGACCCAGTACTTC.

This clone was counted only a few times. The chain carries TRBV4-1 and TRBJ2-1; D gene unclear. The CDR3 runs 13 residues. CDR1 is MGHRA and CDR2 is YSYEKL in the germline V gene. With 2 bases removed from V and 6 bases from J, the gap between germline ends came to 8 bases. The CDR3 DNA reads TGCGCCAGCAGCCAACTAGGCTTCAATGAGCAGTTCTTC. It translates to CASSQLGFNEQFF.

The chain carries TRBV4-3 and TRBJ2-5; TRBD2 agrees at 10 bases. V shed 0 bases, J shed 0 bases, and the junction held 10 bases outside the gene matches. This CDR3 contains 19 residues. Germline CDR1 is LGHNA and CDR2 is YSLEER. CDR3 sequence reads: CASSQDYRTSGPYQETQYF. The CDR3 DNA reads as TGCGCCAGCAGCCAAGATTACAGGACTAGCGGACCGTACCAAGAGACCCAGTACTTC.

The chain carries TRBV29-1 and TRBJ1-1; TRBD1 matches at 9 bases. The CDR3 extends over 15 amino acids. Trimming removed 8 bases from V and 1 base from J; junction bases left unmatched: 11. Germline V gene data show CDR1 as SQVTM and CDR2 as ANQGSEA. The CDR3 bases are TGCAGCTCTGGGGGGATGGGACAGGGGAACACTGAAGCTTTCTTT. Translation gives CSSGGMGQGNTEAFF.

The V call is TRBV6-5, the J call TRBJ1-1; D is ambiguous. The V gene lost 6 bases and the J gene lost 1 base, with 9 bases spanning the gap. The germline CDR1 and CDR2 sequences are MNHEY and SVGAGI. The CDR3 runs to 13 residues. The CDR3 DNA follows: TGTGCCAGCAGCTCAGTGGAGAACACTGAAGCTTTCTTT. Its protein is CASSSVENTEAFF.

The chain recombines TRBV5-6 with TRBJ2-7; 7 nucleotides line up with TRBD1. CDR1 SGHDT and CDR2 YYEEEE come from the germline V gene. This CDR3 contains 17 residues. The trim removed 4 bases at V and 3 bases at J, leaving 16 bases unmatched. In DNA, the CDR3 is TGTGCCAGCAGCCGCACTACCGACAGGGTCTTCTACTACGAGCAGTACTTC. This gives the protein CASSRTTDRVFYYEQYF. Filled out from reference TRBV5-6 and TRBJ2-7, the complete variable domain reads DAGVTQSPTHLIKTRGQQVTLRCSPKSGHDTVSWYQQALGQGPQFIFQYYEEEERQRGNFPDRFSGHQFPNYSSELNVNALLLGDSALYLCASSRTTDRVFYYEQYFGPGTRLTVT.

The chain uses TRBV11-2 and TRBJ2-2; no reliable D call. The CDR3 runs 15 residues. From germline, CDR1 is SGHAT and CDR2 FQNNGV. Deletions cut 2 bases from V and 1 base from J, with 8 bases between. Here the CDR3 reads CASSLNNVNTGELFF. The CDR3 DNA is TGTGCCAGCAGCTTAAATAACGTGAACACCGGGGAGCTGTTTTTT.

This clone was detected only once. The rearrangement uses TRBV4-2 and TRBJ2-3; 12 positions match TRBD2. J was trimmed by 5 bases and V by 0 bases; bases with no gene match: 3. Germline values: CDR1 LGHNA, CDR2 YNFKEQ. This CDR3 is 16 amino acids long. CDR3 coding DNA: TGTGCCAGCAGCCAAGATCTAGCGGGAGGGCTAGATACGCAGTATTTT. This sequence encodes CASSQDLAGGLDTQYF.